The 29 T cell receptor beta chains below all came from one sample that was sequenced in a study of cytomegalovirus exposure and HLA in healthy donors. Researchers ran the PCR with 60 Vbeta and 13 Jbeta primers. Method: immunoSEQ multiplex PCR; TCRdb's copy keeps in-frame clones and lacks some. Of roughly 160,000 clones in the sample, roughly 75% were seen once. Sequencing input: PBMCs. The receptors shown here come from a female donor in good health and CMV-seronegative.

This clone was found a few times. The rearrangement joins TRBV29-1 to TRBJ2-7; 11 bases line up with TRBD1. After removal of 6 bases from V and 0 bases from J, the junction contained 4 bases not matched to a gene. The V gene's germline CDR1 is SQVTM and CDR2 ANQGSEA. CDR3 size: 14 residues. The CDR3 nucleotides read TGCAGCGTGGGACAGGGGGGGTCCTCCTACGAGCAGTACTTC. Translating gives CSVGQGGSSYEQYF.

The chain couples TRBV5-1 to TRBJ2-3; 8 bases are a match to TRBD1. The V gene's germline CDR1 is SGHRS and CDR2 YFSETQ. CDR3 length equals 15 residues. Trimming took 0 bases from V and 2 from J; bases not matched to a gene: 2. In DNA, the CDR3 is TGCGCCAGCAGCTTGGGGGACAGGCACACAGATACGCAGTATTTT. Translating gives CASSLGDRHTDTQYF. Based on the CDR3 plus reference TRBV5-1 and TRBJ2-3, the full variable domain is KAGVTQTPRYLIKTRGQQVTLSCSPISGHRSVSWYQQTPGQGLQFLFEYFSETQRNKGNFPGRFSGRQFSNSRSEMNVSTLELGDSALYLCASSLGDRHTDTQYFGPGTRLTVL.

The chain employs TRBV6-1 and TRBJ2-1, with a possible D match to TRBD2 (5 bases). Trimming left V 7 bases short and J 2 bases short, with 15 bases between. Germline lookup yields CDR1 MNHNS and CDR2 SASEGT. The CDR3 loop spans 15 amino acids. The chain's CDR3 is CASTEAVETYNEQFF. The CDR3 nucleotides are TGTGCCAGCACCGAAGCGGTTGAGACCTACAATGAGCAGTTCTTC.

This clone was recorded once. The rearrangement uses TRBV27 and TRBJ2-1, with D perhaps TRBD1 (6 bases). V lost 3 bases, J lost 6 bases, and 12 bases lay in between. This CDR3 is 14 amino acids long. The germline V gene encodes CDR1 MNHEY and CDR2 SMNVEV (reference sequence). This CDR3 reads CASSLAQGGNEQFF. Written as DNA, the CDR3 is TGTGCCAGCAGTTTGGCACAGGGTGGCAATGAGCAGTTCTTC.

This chain joins TRBV28 and TRBJ2-3, with 9 bases lining up with TRBD1. CDR3 size: 16 residues. Germline-derived CDR1 and CDR2 are MDHEN and SYDVKM. J gave up 3 bases and V 7 bases, and 11 bases lay outside the gene matches. CDR3: CASINSRDRETDTQYF. The DNA for the CDR3 is TGTGCCAGCATTAATAGCCGGGACAGGGAAACAGATACGCAGTATTTT. The variable domain in full, with the rest retrieved from reference TRBV28 and TRBJ2-3, is DVKVTQSSRYLVKRTGEKVFLECVQDMDHENMFWYRQDPGLGLRLIYFSYDVKMKEKGDIPEGYSVSREKKERFSLILESASTNQTSMYLCASINSRDRETDTQYFGPGTRLTVL.

This chain connects TRBV4-2 to TRBJ2-7, with 10 positions matching TRBD1. Germline V lookup: CDR1 LGHNA, CDR2 YNFKEQ. The CDR3 is 16 residues long. V was pared by 3 bases and J by 5 bases, with 10 bases of the junction left unmatched. The CDR3 loop reads CASSQPRDRGLDEQYF. The CDR3 region has the DNA TGTGCCAGCAGCCAGCCCCGGGACAGGGGATTGGACGAGCAGTACTTC.

This clone was picked up one time. This chain uses TRBV2 with TRBJ1-6; 9 bases align to TRBD1. Germline V gives CDR1 SNHLY, CDR2 FYNNEI. V trimming: 8 bases; J trimming: 8 bases; junction bases outside the gene matches: 4. This CDR3 region has 13 residues. In DNA form, the CDR3 reads TGTGCCAGCCGGGGACAGGGCGATTCACCCCTCCACTTT. It specifies CASRGQGDSPLHF.

Concerning this clone itself: One end of the junction fails to match germline, which may point to a read error. The chain uses TRBV11-2 and TRBJ1-3; TRBD1 agrees at 8 bases. This CDR3 is 15 amino acids long. Per the germline V gene, CDR1 is SGHAT and CDR2 is FQNNGV. CDR3 loop: CASSSTTGAGNTIYF. CDR3 bases: TGTGCCAGCAGCTCCACGACAGGGGCTGGAAACACTATATATTTT.

The chain joins TRBV4-3 to TRBJ1-5, with D possibly TRBD1 on 5 matching bases. Germline CDR1 reads LGHNA; CDR2 reads YSLEER. The CDR3 spans 17 residues. Trimming cost V 0 bases and J 3 bases, with 15 bases left between them. The CDR3 is CASSQDRGLQFNQPQHF. CDR3 nucleotides: TGCGCCAGCAGCCAAGATCGGGGACTGCAGTTCAATCAGCCCCAGCATTTT.

This clone was recorded once. This sequence joins TRBV7-8 and TRBJ2-7; TRBD1 matches 10 bases. There are 17 residues in the CDR3. The J segment lost 7 bases and the V segment lost 5 bases, leaving 17 bases of the junction unmatched. Germline lookup yields CDR1 SGHVS and CDR2 FQNEAQ. CDR3 DNA sequence: TGTGCCAGCAGCCCGGCGGGACAGGGGATCCCTACAGAAGAGCAGTACTTC. It is translated as CASSPAGQGIPTEEQYF.

For this clone: The sample has other DNA sequences that encode this CDR3 too. This rearrangement joins TRBV12-5 to TRBJ1-1; D is unresolved. Germline V CDR1 and CDR2: LGHNT, FRNRAP. The V gene lost 4 bases and the J gene lost 1 base, with 16 bases spanning the gap. The CDR3 contains 16 residues. The CDR3 DNA reads as TGTGCTAGTGGTTCGGCCTCAGGCCTGGGGAACACTGAAGCTTTCTTT. Residues: CASGSASGLGNTEAFF. Supplemented by reference TRBV12-5 and TRBJ1-1, the full variable domain reads DARVTQTPRHKVTEMGQEVTMRCQPILGHNTVFWYRQTMMQGLELLAYFRNRAPLDDSGMPKDRFSAEMPDATLATLKIQPSEPRDSAVYFCASGSASGLGNTEAFFGQGTRLTVV.

Only a few counts were recorded for this clone. The J gene is TRBJ2-3, the V gene TRBV19; D is perhaps TRBD1 (6 bases). This CDR3 comprises 15 residues. Germline loops: CDR1 LNHDA, CDR2 SQIVND (reference sequence). V was cut by 5 bases and J by 0 bases, with 12 bases left in between. Written as DNA, the CDR3 is TGTGCCAGTAGTCCATACAGGGTTAGCACAGATACGCAGTATTTT. This sequence encodes CASSPYRVSTDTQYF.

This clone is a singleton in its sample. J is TRBJ1-2 and V is TRBV29-1; D remains unclear. This CDR3 is built from 14 residues. The V end was cut by 2 bases, the J end by 2 bases, with 12 bases between. Germline CDR1 and CDR2: SQVTM and ANQGSEA. The CDR3 loop is CSVENYSGNYGYTF. The CDR3 DNA is TGCAGCGTTGAAAATTATTCCGGGAACTATGGCTACACCTTC.

The chain joins TRBV28 to TRBJ1-3; D is perhaps TRBD1 (6 bases). Germline V gene sequence: CDR1 MDHEN, CDR2 SYDVKM. V lost 4 bases to trimming and J lost 4 bases, with 14 bases between them. This CDR3 spans 15 amino acids. CDR3 nucleotides: TGTGCCAGCAGTTCTCCGGGGGGGGCAGGAAACACCATATATTTT. Protein sequence: CASSSPGGAGNTIYF.

The chain recombines TRBV7-2 with TRBJ1-1, with 7 nucleotides matching TRBD1. The germline V gene encodes CDR1 SGHTA and CDR2 FQGNSA. The V gene end was trimmed by 5 bases and the J gene end by 4 bases; junction bases not matched to a gene: 1. CDR3 size: 12 residues. For the CDR3, the DNA is TGTGCCAGCAGCCGACAGGGCACTGAAGCTTTCTTT. This gives the protein CASSRQGTEAFF. The whole variable domain, filled in from reference TRBV7-2 and TRBJ1-1, reads GAGVSQSPSNKVTEKGKDVELRCDPISGHTALYWYRQSLGQGLEFLIYFQGNSAPDKSGLPSDRFSAERTGGSVSTLTIQRTQQEDSAVYLCASSRQGTEAFFGQGTRLTVV.

This chain links TRBV2 with TRBJ1-1; a possible D gene is TRBD1 (5 bases). Looked up from germline, CDR1 is SNHLY and CDR2 is FYNNEI. V was trimmed by 6 bases and J by 4 bases, leaving 15 bases between them. There are 14 residues in the CDR3. CDR3 bases: TGTGCCAGCAGGGACCGGGGGACTTTCACTGAAGCTTTCTTT. Encoded protein: CASRDRGTFTEAFF.

This clone has just one count. The chain is built from TRBV27 and TRBJ2-3, with 7 nucleotides matching TRBD1. V dropped 5 bases and J dropped 0; count of bases not matched to a gene: 5. Germline V gives CDR1 MNHEY, CDR2 SMNVEV (reference sequence). The CDR3 has 15 residues. CDR3 coding DNA: TGTGCCAGCAGTCCTGACAGGGTGAGCACAGATACGCAGTATTTT. It yields the protein CASSPDRVSTDTQYF.

The chain has TRBV4-2 and TRBJ1-4; a possible D gene is TRBD1 (5 bases). The V gene lost 0 bases and the J gene lost 8 bases, with 16 bases spanning the gap. The CDR3 runs 16 residues. The germline gives CDR1 LGHNA, CDR2 YNFKEQ. As DNA, the CDR3 is TGTGCCAGCAGCCAAGATCAGGAGGGGATCTTCGAAAAACTGTTTTTT. As protein: CASSQDQEGIFEKLFF.

The chain links TRBV14 to TRBJ2-3; D uncertain. Germline V lookup: CDR1 SGHDN, CDR2 FVKESK. The V end was cut by 1 base, the J end by 3 bases, with 14 bases between. The CDR3 consists of 16 residues. For the CDR3, the DNA is TGTGCCAGCAGCCAAGCGTCCGGTTTCAGGACAGATACGCAGTATTTT. Translated, it gives CASSQASGFRTDTQYF.

The J gene is TRBJ2-1, the V gene TRBV5-6; 9 positions agree with TRBD2. This CDR3 region has 16 residues. CDR1 is SGHDT and CDR2 is YYEEEE in the germline V gene. Trimming removed 0 bases from V and 2 bases from J; junction bases left unmatched: 3. The CDR3 DNA follows: TGTGCCAGCAGCTTGGAGGCTAGCGGGGCCTACAATGAGCAGTTCTTC. This sequence encodes CASSLEASGAYNEQFF.

This clone has a single count. This CDR3 reads CASSGYRRTGSNQPQHF. The CDR3 DNA follows: TGTGCCAGCAGTGGTTATAGGAGGACGGGGAGCAATCAGCCCCAGCATTTT. The gene calls are TRBV28 and TRBJ1-5; D gene unclear. Germline CDR1 reads MDHEN; CDR2 reads SYDVKM. Trimming cost V 5 bases and J 1 base, with 18 bases left between them. CDR3 length: 17 residues.

In its sample, this clone was seen once. The chain carries TRBV30 and TRBJ2-2; 7 bases match TRBD1. Per the germline V gene, CDR1 is GTSNPN and CDR2 is SVGIG (reference sequence). Trimming at V came to 0 bases and at J to 0 bases, leaving 1 base not matched to a gene. CDR3 length: 15 amino acids. CDR3 in amino acids: CAWSVGQSNTGELFF. The CDR3 bases are TGTGCCTGGAGTGTGGGACAGTCGAACACCGGGGAGCTGTTTTTT.

The V call is TRBV7-3, the J call TRBJ2-1, with 13 nucleotides matching TRBD2. The junction had 3 bases not matched to a gene; V was cut back by 5 bases and J by 5 bases. The CDR3 loop spans 15 amino acids. Germline CDR1 and CDR2: SGHTA and FQGTGA. Here the CDR3 DNA reads TGTGCCAGCAGCCTCACTAGCGGGGGGGACAATGAGCAGTTCTTC. Protein sequence: CASSLTSGGDNEQFF.

This chain connects TRBV5-1 to TRBJ2-7; tentative D call: TRBD2 (5 bases). The germline CDR1 and CDR2 sequences are SGHRS and YFSETQ. The CDR3 has 13 amino acids. Trimming took 2 bases from V and 3 from J, leaving 9 bases between them. The CDR3 DNA sequence: TGCGCCAGCAGCTTTGAGGGAGACTACGAGCAGTACTTC. It specifies CASSFEGDYEQYF.

This clone occurred once. V gene TRBV7-9 combines with J gene TRBJ2-5; D remains ambiguous. The CDR3 spans 14 residues. Trimming removed 5 bases at V and 4 bases at J, with 14 bases between. The germline CDR1 and CDR2 sequences are SEHNR and FQNEAQ (reference sequence). In DNA, the CDR3 is TGTGCCAGCAGCCTCGAGATTCCTCCAGAGACCCAGTACTTC. It yields the protein CASSLEIPPETQYF.

The J gene is TRBJ2-3, the V gene TRBV29-1; D is possibly TRBD2 (7 bases). CDR3 size: 14 residues. Deletions cut 1 base from V and 5 bases from J, with 13 bases between. Germline loops: CDR1 SQVTM, CDR2 ANQGSEA. CDR3 amino acids: CSVEGGRGGDTQYF. DNA of the CDR3: TGCAGCGTTGAAGGGGGTAGGGGGGGAGATACGCAGTATTTT.

This clone was observed a single time. The chain employs TRBV4-3 and TRBJ1-2; no reliable D call. Per the germline V gene, CDR1 is LGHNA and CDR2 is YSLEER. V lost 3 bases to trimming and J lost 1 base, with 12 bases between them. This CDR3 has 15 residues. The CDR3 sequence: CASSHLSGRNYGYTF. Here the CDR3 DNA reads TGCGCCAGCAGCCACCTGAGCGGCCGTAACTATGGCTACACCTTC.

This clone was seen only a few times. This sequence joins TRBV29-1 and TRBJ2-5; 7 nucleotides align to TRBD2. V lost 5 bases to trimming and J lost 2 bases; unmatched junction nucleotides: 5. CDR1 and CDR2 (germline): SQVTM, ANQGSEA. The CDR3 is 13 residues long. CDR3 residues: CSVHLGGQETQYF. CDR3 sequence (DNA): TGCAGCGTTCATTTGGGGGGGCAAGAGACCCAGTACTTC.

The V call is TRBV19, the J call TRBJ1-1, with D perhaps matching TRBD1 (6 bases). Germline CDR1 and CDR2: LNHDA and SQIVND (reference sequence). CDR3 length equals 13 residues. With 4 bases removed from V and 5 bases from J, the gap between germline ends came to 11 bases. CDR3 DNA sequence: TGTGCCAGTAGTACAGGGGCTAGGACTGAAGCTTTCTTT. It is translated as CASSTGARTEAFF.